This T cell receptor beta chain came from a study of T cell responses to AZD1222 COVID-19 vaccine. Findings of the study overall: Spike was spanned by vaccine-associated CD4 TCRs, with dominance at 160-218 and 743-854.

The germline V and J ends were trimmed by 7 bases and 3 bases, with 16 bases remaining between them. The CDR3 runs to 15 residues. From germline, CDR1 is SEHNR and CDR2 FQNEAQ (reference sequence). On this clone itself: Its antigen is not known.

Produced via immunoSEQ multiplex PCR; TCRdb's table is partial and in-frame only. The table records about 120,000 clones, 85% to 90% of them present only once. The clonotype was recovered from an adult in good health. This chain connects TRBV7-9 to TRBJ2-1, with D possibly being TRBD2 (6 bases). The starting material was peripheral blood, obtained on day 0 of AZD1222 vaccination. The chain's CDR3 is CASTRRGTSYNEQFF. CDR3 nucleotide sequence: TGTGCCAGCACCCGGCGGGGCACCAGCTACAATGAGCAGTTCTTC.